Presented here are 9 T cell receptor beta chains from one specimen sequenced in a study of blood T cell repertoires in COVID-19 (dated by TCRdb to the early 2020s). Preparation of the library involved the immunoSEQ multiplex PCR assay. TCRdb re-hosts the immuneACCESS table, in-frame sequences only. Its copies lack some clones; in the studies checked, an unresolved V gene accounts for under half of them, and the cause for the rest is not known. The sample includes roughly 300,000 clones, with more than 70% observed a single time. The ten most abundant clones make up around 6% of the sample. The sample comprised peripheral blood. These receptors were taken from a man between 18 and 35 years old who had recovered from COVID-19.

The chain employs TRBV5-1 and TRBJ2-2, with D unresolved. CDR3 length: 15 residues. Germline CDR1 and CDR2: SGHRS and YFSETQ. V was trimmed by 0 bases and J by 8 bases, leaving 14 bases between them. CDR3 sequence (DNA): TGCGCCAGCAGCTTGGGGGCCATAGTTGCGGGGGAGCTGTTTTTT. As protein: CASSLGAIVAGELFF.

This chain links TRBV6-5 with TRBJ2-3, with D unclear. Germline-derived CDR1 and CDR2 are MNHEY and SVGAGI. Trimming took off 1 base at V and 2 bases at J, with 4 bases between the two ends. The CDR3 runs 13 residues. The CDR3 spells CASSYYFTDTQYF. In DNA, the CDR3 is TGTGCCAGCAGTTACTACTTCACAGATACGCAGTATTTT.

CDR3 amino acids: CASSLSALSGPTGELFF. In nucleotides, the CDR3 is TGTGCCAGCAGTTTATCGGCGCTCAGCGGACCCACCGGGGAGCTGTTTTTT. The chain combines TRBV27 with TRBJ2-2, with D perhaps TRBD2 (5 bases). This CDR3 is 17 amino acids long. Germline V CDR1 and CDR2: MNHEY, SMNVEV (reference sequence). Trimming stripped 0 bases from V and 4 bases from J, with 15 bases between.

This clone was seen once. The rearrangement links TRBV5-4 to TRBJ2-1; 7 bases align to TRBD1. This CDR3 has 15 amino acids. V gave up 6 bases and J gave up 4 bases; unmatched junction bases: 10. The germline gives CDR1 SGHNT, CDR2 YYREEE (reference sequence). The CDR3 reads CASNRQGEGYNEQFF. The CDR3 DNA reads TGTGCCAGCAACCGACAGGGTGAGGGTTACAATGAGCAGTTCTTC.

With regard to this clone: The same CDR3 is also encoded by other DNA sequences in this sample. In DNA form, the CDR3 reads TGCGCCAGCAGCCTCCAAGAGACCCAGTACTTC. This codes for CASSLQETQYF. The rearrangement uses TRBV5-1 and TRBJ2-5; D ambiguous. CDR3 length: 11 residues. Germline V gene lookup returns CDR1 SGHRS and CDR2 YFSETQ. Between the trimmed V and J ends, which lost 4 bases and 1 base, there was a span of 2 bases.

The chain recombines TRBV6-6 with TRBJ1-2, with a tentative D call TRBD1 (6 bases). The CDR3 runs to 13 residues. Trimming took 6 bases from V and 7 from J, leaving 15 bases between them. In germline, CDR1 is MNHNY, CDR2 SVGAGI (reference sequence). The CDR3: CASRVTGLSGYTF. In DNA, the CDR3 is TGTGCCAGCAGAGTAACAGGGTTGAGTGGCTACACCTTC.

As concerns this clone: Distinct nucleotide sequences in the sample also encode this CDR3. This chain links TRBV6-5 with TRBJ2-7, with D possibly matching TRBD1 (6 bases). Trimming cost V 2 bases and J 4 bases, with 12 bases left between them. This CDR3 spans 14 amino acids. Germline CDR1 reads MNHEY; CDR2 reads SVGAGI. The CDR3 DNA follows: TGTGCCAGCAGTTACCGCCAGGGGCCATACGAGCAGTACTTC. This sequence encodes CASSYRQGPYEQYF.

This chain uses TRBV3-1 (or the pseudogene TRBV3-2) with TRBJ2-6; weak D call: TRBD2 (5 bases). CDR1 LGHDT and CDR2 YNNKEL come from the germline V gene (reference sequence). V was shortened by 7 bases and J by 2 bases, with 12 bases between the two germline ends. CDR3 length equals 15 residues. In DNA form, the CDR3 reads TGTGCCAGCATCCGGGGTGATACTGGGGCCAACGTCCTGACTTTC. It specifies CASIRGDTGANVLTF.

The sample holds one count of this clone. This sequence joins TRBV12-3 or TRBV12-4 and TRBJ1-5, with TRBD1 as a possible D gene (5 bases). There are 12 residues in the CDR3. Trimming took 11 bases from V and 4 from J, leaving 12 bases between them. The DNA of the CDR3 is TGTGCCTCGGGGGTCGGGAATCAGCCCCAGCATTTT. Translated: CASGVGNQPQHF.